Below, 22 T cell receptor beta chains from the same sample are listed, as sequenced in a study of blood T cell repertoires in COVID-19. Libraries were prepared by immunoSEQ multiplex PCR; TCRdb keeps only in-frame clonotypes and omits some of them. The data contain some 70,000 clones, 80% of them seen just once; the ten biggest clones take up about 12%. Input material: peripheral blood. These receptors were collected from a human donor in a cohort sampled during active COVID-19.

The chain is built from TRBV10-3 and TRBJ1-2; 8 bases align to TRBD1. V gave up 3 bases and J gave up 7 bases; unmatched junction bases: 10. Germline CDR1 reads ENHRY; CDR2 reads SYGVKD. The CDR3 length is 15 residues. The CDR3 coding sequence is TGTGCCATCAGTGATAGGAGTCAGGGGGCGGCTGGCTACACCTTC. Amino acids: CAISDRSQGAAGYTF.

The CDR3: CASSQDRDRARNTIYF. DNA of the CDR3: TGTGCCAGCTCACAAGACCGGGACAGGGCACGAAACACCATATATTTT. The V gene is TRBV18, the J gene TRBJ1-3; 9 bases line up with TRBD1. V lost 4 bases, J lost 5 bases, and 9 bases stayed unmatched. The CDR3 sequence is 16 residues long. Per the germline V gene, CDR1 is KGHSH and CDR2 is LQKENI.

The gene calls are TRBV27 and TRBJ2-3; a possible D gene is TRBD2 (6 bases). Germline V gene data show CDR1 as MNHEY and CDR2 as SMNVEV (reference sequence). The V and J ends lost 5 bases and 4 bases respectively, with 10 bases between them. This CDR3 comprises 13 residues. The CDR3 DNA sequence: TGTGCCAGCAGTCAAACTAGCCCAGATACGCAGTATTTT. Protein: CASSQTSPDTQYF.

Within the sample, this clone is large. Here the CDR3 DNA reads TGTGCCACCAGTGACCCCTCGAGCGGACGCACAGATACGCAGTATTTT. Amino acids: CATSDPSSGRTDTQYF. The chain recombines TRBV24-1 with TRBJ2-3; TRBD2 might be the D (5 bases). The CDR3 length is 16 residues. V was pared by 4 bases and J by 1 base, with 14 bases between. In germline, CDR1 is KGHDR, CDR2 SFDVKD.

V gene TRBV18 combines with J gene TRBJ1-4; 8 bases match TRBD1. The germline CDR1 and CDR2 sequences are KGHSH and LQKENI. V was clipped by 6 bases and J by 8 bases; unmatched bases: 8. The CDR3 contains 14 residues. CDR3 nucleotides: TGTGCCAGCTCCCTCGACAGGGGAAACGAAAAACTGTTTTTT. Protein sequence: CASSLDRGNEKLFF.

The CDR3 region has the DNA TGTGCCAGCAGCTGGGGCGGGGGGATAGTTTACGAGCAGTACTTC. As protein: CASSWGGGIVYEQYF. The rearrangement links TRBV5-6 to TRBJ2-7, with 8 positions matching TRBD2. This CDR3 is 15 amino acids long. J was trimmed by 4 bases and V by 3 bases; bases with no gene match: 9. CDR1 and CDR2 from the germline V gene are SGHDT and YYEEEE.

J is TRBJ2-1 and V is TRBV6-2 or TRBV6-3, with D maybe TRBD1 (6 bases). The germline CDR1 and CDR2 sequences are MNHEY and SVGEGT. The CDR3 has 12 amino acids. V was trimmed by 6 bases and J by 7 bases, leaving 10 bases between them. The CDR3 region has the DNA TGTGCCAGCAGCGACCAGGGGAATGAGCAGTTCTTC. Amino acid sequence: CASSDQGNEQFF.

The chain recombines TRBV7-6 with TRBJ1-4; 7 bases line up with TRBD1. This CDR3 contains 15 residues. With V trimmed by 0 bases and J by 5 bases, 3 bases remained unmatched. Per the germline V gene, CDR1 is SGHVS and CDR2 is FNYEAQ. CDR3 DNA sequence: TGTGCCAGCAGCTTAGCTCCCAGGGGGAATGAAAAACTGTTTTTT. Protein: CASSLAPRGNEKLFF.

The chain employs TRBV7-9 and TRBJ2-1; 7 nucleotides align to TRBD1. Unmatched junction bases numbered 2, after V lost 0 bases and J lost 6 bases. In germline, CDR1 is SEHNR, CDR2 FQNEAQ (reference sequence). This CDR3 has 14 residues. Here the CDR3 reads CASSLAGGRNEQFF. In DNA form, the CDR3 reads TGTGCCAGCAGCTTAGCAGGGGGCCGCAATGAGCAGTTCTTC.

The rearrangement links TRBV7-3 to TRBJ2-1; 10 nucleotides agree with TRBD2. This CDR3 comprises 17 residues. The V gene end was trimmed by 2 bases and the J gene end by 5 bases; junction bases not matched to a gene: 9. Germline assignment: CDR1 SGHTA and CDR2 FQGTGA. The CDR3 reads CASSLGGLAGANNEQFF. Here the CDR3 DNA reads TGTGCCAGCAGCTTAGGGGGGCTAGCGGGAGCTAACAATGAGCAGTTCTTC.

The V and J genes are TRBV24-1 and TRBJ1-2; TRBD1 matches at 9 bases. V shed 5 bases, J shed 8 bases, and the junction held 14 bases outside the gene matches. Per germline, CDR1 KGHDR and CDR2 SFDVKD. The CDR3 loop spans 16 amino acids. CDR3 residues: CATSVRGQGPWWGYTF. DNA of the CDR3: TGTGCCACCAGTGTCCGCGGACAGGGGCCATGGTGGGGCTACACCTTC.

CDR3 residues: CASSESRSGNTIYF. Written as DNA, the CDR3 is TGTGCCAGCAGTGAAAGCAGGTCCGGAAACACCATATATTTT. This chain links TRBV6-1 with TRBJ1-3; D remains ambiguous. Trimming cost V 2 bases and J 4 bases, with 9 bases left between them. Germline lookup yields CDR1 MNHNS and CDR2 SASEGT. The CDR3 has 14 amino acids.

This clone came up once. The chain links TRBV6-6 to TRBJ2-3, with D possibly being TRBD1 (6 bases). CDR1 and CDR2 (germline): MNHNY, SVGAGI (reference sequence). This CDR3 has 15 amino acids. The germline V and J ends were trimmed by 2 bases and 0 bases, with 9 bases remaining between them. As DNA, the CDR3 is TGTGCCAGCAGTTACGCAGGGGCTAGCACAGATACGCAGTATTTT. As protein: CASSYAGASTDTQYF.

The genes are TRBV5-6 and TRBJ2-2, with a weak D call TRBD1 (5 bases). Germline V CDR1 and CDR2: SGHDT, YYEEEE. Trimming removed 4 bases from V and 3 bases from J, with 10 bases in between. CDR3 length: 14 amino acids. CDR3: CASSMTAYTGELFF. The CDR3 DNA follows: TGTGCCAGCAGCATGACAGCTTACACCGGGGAGCTGTTTTTT.

V and J are TRBV9 and TRBJ2-6; 9 bases fit TRBD1. The J segment lost 3 bases and the V segment lost 4 bases, leaving 20 bases of the junction unmatched. The CDR3 length is 21 residues. Per germline, CDR1 SGDLS and CDR2 YYNGEE. The DNA of the CDR3 is TGTGCCAGCAGCACCTCCGTAGGGGGACAGGGAGGAATTTTTGGGGCCAACGTCCTGACTTTC. Its protein is CASSTSVGGQGGIFGANVLTF.

CDR3 sequence reads: CASSSVTGTYQPQHF. The CDR3 DNA sequence: TGTGCCAGCAGTTCGGTAACAGGGACCTATCAGCCCCAGCATTTT. The V gene is TRBV27, the J gene TRBJ1-5; D is possibly TRBD1 (6 bases). The CDR3 spans 15 residues. Between the trimmed V and J ends, which lost 4 bases and 5 bases, there was a span of 15 bases. Germline V gene sequence: CDR1 MNHEY, CDR2 SMNVEV (reference sequence).

V usage is TRBV5-1 and J usage is TRBJ2-7; 9 nucleotides line up with TRBD1. V lost 4 bases, J lost 6 bases, and 11 bases stayed unmatched. This CDR3 comprises 15 residues. Germline V gene lookup returns CDR1 SGHRS and CDR2 YFSETQ. The CDR3 region has the DNA TGCGCCAGCAGCGCCAACTCTCGACAGGGGGGCGAGCAGTACTTC. It is translated as CASSANSRQGGEQYF. Variable domain in full (rest from reference TRBV5-1 and TRBJ2-7): KAGVTQTPRYLIKTRGQQVTLSCSPISGHRSVSWYQQTPGQGLQFLFEYFSETQRNKGNFPGRFSGRQFSNSRSEMNVSTLELGDSALYLCASSANSRQGGEQYFGPGTRLTVT.

The sample holds a few counts of this clone. The rearrangement links TRBV6-2 or TRBV6-3 to TRBJ1-5; D possibly corresponds to TRBD1 (5 bases). Germline lookup yields CDR1 MNHEY and CDR2 SVGEGT. V shed 2 bases and J shed 6 bases, with 11 bases lying between them. This CDR3 region has 14 residues. Here the CDR3 DNA reads TGTGCCAGCAGTTACATCCAGGGTACTCAGCCCCAGCATTTT. Protein product: CASSYIQGTQPQHF.

The chain employs TRBV6-6 and TRBJ1-5, with D hard to call. Germline-derived CDR1 and CDR2 are MNHNY and SVGAGI (reference sequence). CDR3 length equals 14 residues. Trimming took off 6 bases at V and 7 bases at J, with 16 bases between the two ends. The CDR3 DNA reads TGTGCCAGCAGGAAGGGAGCCCTGGGCCAGCCCCAGCATTTT. Protein: CASRKGALGQPQHF.

The chain links TRBV5-1 to TRBJ2-1; a weak D match, TRBD1 (6 bases). The germline V and J ends were trimmed by 4 bases and 3 bases, with 11 bases remaining between them. Looked up from germline, CDR1 is SGHRS and CDR2 is YFSETQ. CDR3 length: 14 residues. CDR3 bases: TGCGCCAGCAGCCGCCAGGACAGCTACAATGAGCAGTTCTTC. This gives the protein CASSRQDSYNEQFF.

The V gene is TRBV2, the J gene TRBJ1-4; 9 bases align to TRBD1. V was clipped by 6 bases and J by 5 bases; unmatched bases: 1. CDR1 SNHLY and CDR2 FYNNEI come from the germline V gene. The CDR3 is made up of 13 amino acids. DNA for the CDR3: TGTGCCAGCAGCGACAGGGGGAATGAAAAACTGTTTTTT. Amino acids: CASSDRGNEKLFF.

The CDR3 nucleotides read TGCGCCAGCAGCTTACCTTTAGGGACAGGGATAACAGATACGCAGTATTTT. The encoded protein is CASSLPLGTGITDTQYF. The V call is TRBV5-1, the J call TRBJ2-3; TRBD1 aligns across 9 bases. Trimming at V came to 2 bases and at J to 3 bases, leaving 10 bases not matched to a gene. The CDR3 sequence is 17 residues long. Germline CDR1 SGHRS, CDR2 YFSETQ. Complete variable domain (other parts from reference TRBV5-1 and TRBJ2-3): KAGVTQTPRYLIKTRGQQVTLSCSPISGHRSVSWYQQTPGQGLQFLFEYFSETQRNKGNFPGRFSGRQFSNSRSEMNVSTLELGDSALYLCASSLPLGTGITDTQYFGPGTRLTVL.